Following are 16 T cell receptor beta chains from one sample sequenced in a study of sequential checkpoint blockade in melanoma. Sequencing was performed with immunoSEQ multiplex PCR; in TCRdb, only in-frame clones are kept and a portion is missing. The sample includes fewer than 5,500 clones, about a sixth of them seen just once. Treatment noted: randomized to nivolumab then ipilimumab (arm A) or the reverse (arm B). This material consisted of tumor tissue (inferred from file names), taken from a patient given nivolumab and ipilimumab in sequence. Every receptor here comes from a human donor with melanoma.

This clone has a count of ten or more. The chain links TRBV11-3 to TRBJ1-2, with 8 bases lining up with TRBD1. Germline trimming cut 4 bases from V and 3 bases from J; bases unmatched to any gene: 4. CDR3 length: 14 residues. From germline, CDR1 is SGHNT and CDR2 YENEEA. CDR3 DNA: TGTGCCAGCAGCTCCAGGGGGCGGCACTATGGCTACACCTTC. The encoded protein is CASSSRGRHYGYTF.

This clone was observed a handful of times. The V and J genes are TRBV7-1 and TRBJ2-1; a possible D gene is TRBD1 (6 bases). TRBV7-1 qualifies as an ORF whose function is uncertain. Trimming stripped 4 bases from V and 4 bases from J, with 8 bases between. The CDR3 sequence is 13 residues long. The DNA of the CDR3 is TGTGCCAGCAGCTTAAGGGGGTACAATGAGCAGTTCTTC. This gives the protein CASSLRGYNEQFF.

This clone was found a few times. As DNA, the CDR3 is TGCGCCAGCAGCCAAATACTAGCGGGGGAGAGGTACGAGCAGTACTTC. This translates into CASSQILAGERYEQYF. The chain uses TRBV23-1 and TRBJ2-7; 11 positions agree with TRBD2. TRBV23-1 is reported as an ORF; its role is uncertain. After removal of 6 bases from V and 4 bases from J, the junction contained 11 bases not matched to a gene. This CDR3 is 16 amino acids long.

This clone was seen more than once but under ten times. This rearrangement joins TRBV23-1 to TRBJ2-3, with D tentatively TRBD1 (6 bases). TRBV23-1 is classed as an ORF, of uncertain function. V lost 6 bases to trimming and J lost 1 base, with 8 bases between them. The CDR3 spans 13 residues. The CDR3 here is CASRDSRTDTQYF. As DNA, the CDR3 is TGCGCCAGCAGGGACAGTCGCACAGATACGCAGTATTTT.

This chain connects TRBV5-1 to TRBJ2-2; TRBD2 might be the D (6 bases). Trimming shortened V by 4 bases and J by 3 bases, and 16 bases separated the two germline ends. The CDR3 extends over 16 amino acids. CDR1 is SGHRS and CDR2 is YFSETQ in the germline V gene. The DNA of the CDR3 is TGCGCCAGCAGCGCAAGGGGCGGGGTTGACACCGGGGAGCTGTTTTTT. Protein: CASSARGGVDTGELFF.

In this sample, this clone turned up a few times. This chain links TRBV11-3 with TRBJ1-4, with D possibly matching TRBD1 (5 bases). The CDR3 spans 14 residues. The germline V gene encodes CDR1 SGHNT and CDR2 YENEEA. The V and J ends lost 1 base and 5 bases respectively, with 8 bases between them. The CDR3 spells CASSLGGGNEKLFF. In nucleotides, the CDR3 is TGTGCCAGCAGCTTAGGCGGGGGGAATGAAAAACTGTTTTTT.

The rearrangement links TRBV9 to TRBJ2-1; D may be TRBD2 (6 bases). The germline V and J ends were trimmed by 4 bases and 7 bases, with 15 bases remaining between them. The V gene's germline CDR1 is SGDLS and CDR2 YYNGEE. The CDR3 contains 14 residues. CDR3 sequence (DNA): TGTGCCAGCAGCTCAGGAGGGACCTTAAATGAGCAGTTCTTC. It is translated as CASSSGGTLNEQFF.

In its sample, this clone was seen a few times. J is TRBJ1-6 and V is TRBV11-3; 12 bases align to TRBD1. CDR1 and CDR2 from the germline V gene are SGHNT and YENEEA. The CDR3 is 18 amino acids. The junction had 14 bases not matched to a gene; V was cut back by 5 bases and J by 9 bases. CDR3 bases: TGTGCCAGCAGCCACAAGAGCGGGACAGGGGGCGCAGGTTCACCCCTCCACTTT. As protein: CASSHKSGTGGAGSPLHF.

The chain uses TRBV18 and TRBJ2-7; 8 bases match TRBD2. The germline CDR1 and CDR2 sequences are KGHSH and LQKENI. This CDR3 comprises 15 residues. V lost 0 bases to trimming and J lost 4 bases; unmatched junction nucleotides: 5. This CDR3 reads CASSPPGKRGYEQYF. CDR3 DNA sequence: TGTGCCAGCTCACCACCGGGTAAGCGGGGGTACGAGCAGTACTTC.

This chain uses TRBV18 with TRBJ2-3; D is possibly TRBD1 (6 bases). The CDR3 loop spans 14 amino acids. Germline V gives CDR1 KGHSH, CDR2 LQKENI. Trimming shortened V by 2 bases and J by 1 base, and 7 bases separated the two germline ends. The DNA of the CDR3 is TGTGCCAGCTCACCATACAGGGGCACAGATACGCAGTATTTT. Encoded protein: CASSPYRGTDTQYF.

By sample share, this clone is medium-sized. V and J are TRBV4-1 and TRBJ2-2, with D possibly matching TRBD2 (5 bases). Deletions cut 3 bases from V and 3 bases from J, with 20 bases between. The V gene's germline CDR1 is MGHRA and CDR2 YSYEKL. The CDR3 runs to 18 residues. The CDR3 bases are TGCGCCAGCAGCCATCACACAAGAGGTCGGGATGACACCGGGGAGCTGTTTTTT. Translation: CASSHHTRGRDDTGELFF.

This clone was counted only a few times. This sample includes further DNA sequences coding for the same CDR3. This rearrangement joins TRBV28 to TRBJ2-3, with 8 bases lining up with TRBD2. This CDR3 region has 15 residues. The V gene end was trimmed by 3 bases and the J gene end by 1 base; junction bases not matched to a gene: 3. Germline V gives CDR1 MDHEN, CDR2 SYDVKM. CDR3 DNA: TGTGCCAGCAGTTTGGCCGGGGGGGGCACAGATACGCAGTATTTT. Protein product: CASSLAGGGTDTQYF.

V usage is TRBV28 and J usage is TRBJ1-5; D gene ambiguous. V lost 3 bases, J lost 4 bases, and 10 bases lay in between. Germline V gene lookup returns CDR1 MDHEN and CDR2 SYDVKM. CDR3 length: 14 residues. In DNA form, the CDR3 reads TGTGCCAGCAGTTTGGTATCGAGGAATCAGCCCCAGCATTTT. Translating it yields CASSLVSRNQPQHF.

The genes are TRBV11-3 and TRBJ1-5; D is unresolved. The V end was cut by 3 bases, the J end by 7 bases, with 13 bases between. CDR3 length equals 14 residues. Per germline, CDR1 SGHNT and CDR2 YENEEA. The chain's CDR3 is CASSLKSKGQPQHF. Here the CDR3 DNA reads TGTGCCAGCAGCTTGAAAAGCAAGGGACAGCCCCAGCATTTT.

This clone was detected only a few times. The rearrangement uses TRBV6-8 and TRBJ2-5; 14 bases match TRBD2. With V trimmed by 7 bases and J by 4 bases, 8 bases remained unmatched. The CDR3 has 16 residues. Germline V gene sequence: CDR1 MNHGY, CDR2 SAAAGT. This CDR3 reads CASTQTSGGDVETQYF. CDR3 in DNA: TGTGCCAGCACCCAGACTAGCGGGGGGGATGTAGAGACCCAGTACTTC.

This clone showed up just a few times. CDR3 sequence: CAVWDRDREDEQFF. CDR3 bases: TGTGCCGTATGGGACCGGGACAGGGAGGATGAGCAGTTCTTC. The J gene is TRBJ2-1, the V gene TRBV6-8; 9 bases map to TRBD1. CDR3 length: 14 residues. Trimming at V came to 11 bases and at J to 8 bases, leaving 13 bases not matched to a gene. Germline V CDR1 and CDR2: MNHGY, SAAAGT.